A selection of T cell receptor beta chains follows, all from one sample in a study of blood T cells in healthy people across ages. Each CDR3 protein is one row after TCRdb ran MiXCR on the 5' RACE reads. This table holds 1.5 million to 2 million distinct CDR3 sequences, 28% found once. The source material was blood. The receptors shown here come from a woman under 40 in good health. The CDR3 runs from the conserved cysteine through the conserved F or W. The D gene is left open where the match is weak. Where a row states a size, it is once, few, many or the class of an expanded clone; other rows omit it.

V: TRBV20-1
length: 11
size: -
J: TRBJ2-7
D: -
DNA: TGCAGTGCAACCGATCGCCGCGAGCAGTACTTC
CDR3: CSATDRREQYF

V: TRBV12-5
length: 15
size: many
J: TRBJ2-5
D: TRBD2
DNA: TGTGCTAGTGGTTTCCGCCTAGCGGGAGACGAGACCCAGTACTTC
CDR3: CASGFRLAGDETQYF

V: TRBV12-3/TRBV12-4
length: 16
size: -
J: TRBJ2-3
D: TRBD2
DNA: TGTGCCAGCAGAAGGACTAGCGGGGTACAGGGAGATACGCAGTATTTT
CDR3: CASRRTSGVQGDTQYF

V: TRBV12-5
length: 12
size: few
J: TRBJ2-7
D: -
DNA: TGTGCTAGTGGTTTGGTACGGGACGAGCAGTACTTC
CDR3: CASGLVRDEQYF

V: TRBV5-1
length: 15
size: -
J: TRBJ2-5
D: TRBD2
DNA: TGCGCCAGCAGCAAGTATAGCGGGGGGGGCGAGACCCAGTACTTC
CDR3: CASSKYSGGGETQYF

V: TRBV6-6
length: 14
size: -
J: TRBJ1-2
D: TRBD1
DNA: TGTGCCAGCACCGGGACAGGGGCTTTCTATGGCTACACCTTC
CDR3: CASTGTGAFYGYTF

V: TRBV7-3
length: 15
size: -
J: TRBJ2-1
D: TRBD2
DNA: TGTGCCAGCAGCTTGGGGACTAGCTCCTCTGATGAGCAGTTCTTC
CDR3: CASSLGTSSSDEQFF

V: TRBV18
length: 12
size: -
J: TRBJ1-1
D: -
DNA: TGTGCCAGCTCCCGGACAGCCACTGAAGCTTTCTTT
CDR3: CASSRTATEAFF

V: TRBV30
length: 16
size: -
J: TRBJ2-7
D: -
DNA: TGTGCCTGGAGTGTAGGGGTACAGGGAACTACCTACGAGCAGTACTTC
CDR3: CAWSVGVQGTTYEQYF

V: TRBV5-6
length: 17
size: -
J: TRBJ1-3
D: -
DNA: TGTGCCAGCAGCCAAGAGACAAGCCCCTACTCTGGAAACACCATATATTTT
CDR3: CASSQETSPYSGNTIYF

V: TRBV2
length: 14
size: -
J: TRBJ1-2
D: TRBD1
DNA: TGTGCCAGTGAAGGGACAGGAGGGTCCTATGGCTACACCTTC
CDR3: CASEGTGGSYGYTF

V: TRBV20-1
length: 15
size: -
J: TRBJ2-7
D: TRBD2
DNA: TGCAGTGCTCGGAGGCCTAGCGGATTTCTAGACGAGCAGTACTTC
CDR3: CSARRPSGFLDEQYF

V: TRBV7-2
length: 15
size: few
J: TRBJ2-7
D: TRBD2
DNA: TGTGCCAGCAGCTTAGGGGCGGGAGGGCCTGGAGAGCAGTACTTC
CDR3: CASSLGAGGPGEQYF

V: TRBV30
length: 15
size: -
J: TRBJ1-3
D: TRBD1
DNA: TGTGCCTGGAGTGGACAGGGAGGACTTGGAAACACCATATATTTT
CDR3: CAWSGQGGLGNTIYF

V: TRBV5-1
length: 16
size: -
J: TRBJ2-1
D: TRBD2
DNA: TGCGCCAGCAGCTTGGTAGCCGGGACTAGAGGGGATGAGCAGTTCTTC
CDR3: CASSLVAGTRGDEQFF

V: TRBV5-1
length: 16
size: few
J: TRBJ2-3
D: -
DNA: TGCGCCAGCAGCTTGGGGTCTGCCACTAGCACAGATACGCAGTATTTT
CDR3: CASSLGSATSTDTQYF

V: TRBV12-3/TRBV12-4
length: 15
size: -
J: TRBJ2-2
D: TRBD1
DNA: TGTGCCAGCAGACCACCGACAGGGTCCGCCGGGGAGCTGTTTTTT
CDR3: CASRPPTGSAGELFF

V: TRBV10-1
length: 13
size: few
J: TRBJ1-1
D: -
DNA: TGCGCCAGCAGTGTTTCCCGAGATACTGAAGCTTTCTTT
CDR3: CASSVSRDTEAFF

V: TRBV12-3/TRBV12-4
length: 12
size: -
J: TRBJ2-7
D: -
DNA: TGTGCCAGCAGTTTCGTGACGTACGAGCAGTACTTC
CDR3: CASSFVTYEQYF

V: TRBV29-1
length: 14
size: -
J: TRBJ2-3
D: -
DNA: TGCAGCGAGGTGGCGGGGAGAAACACAGATACGCAGTATTTT
CDR3: CSEVAGRNTDTQYF

V: TRBV6-2/TRBV6-3
length: 13
size: -
J: TRBJ1-1
D: TRBD1
DNA: TGTGCCAGCAGACCTACAGGGGCGGGGGAAGCTTTCTTT
CDR3: CASRPTGAGEAFF

V: TRBV12-3/TRBV12-4
length: 13
size: -
J: TRBJ1-5
D: -
DNA: TGTGCCAGCGGGCACTCTAGCAATCAGCCCCAGCATTTT
CDR3: CASGHSSNQPQHF

V: TRBV5-1
length: 16
size: few
J: TRBJ2-5
D: TRBD2
DNA: TGCGCCAGCAGCTACCGCGGGGGGTCTAGTCAAGAGACCCAGTACTTC
CDR3: CASSYRGGSSQETQYF

V: TRBV6-5
length: 15
size: few
J: TRBJ2-4
D: -
DNA: TGTGCCAGCAGTTCCGACTCCCGGCGATTGGGCATTCAGTACTTC
CDR3: CASSSDSRRLGIQYF

V: TRBV21-1
length: 17
size: -
J: TRBJ2-7
D: -
DNA: TGTGCCAGCAGCAAAGCCTTAGACAGGGAGGGCTTCTACGAGCAGTACTTC
CDR3: CASSKALDREGFYEQYF

V: TRBV2
length: 15
size: few
J: TRBJ1-4
D: TRBD1
DNA: TGTGCCAGCATGGGACAAGGGGGCTTAGGAGAAAAACTGTTTTTT
CDR3: CASMGQGGLGEKLFF

V: TRBV5-1
length: 14
size: many
J: TRBJ2-7
D: -
DNA: TGCGCCAGCAGCTTGTCAACAGGGCTTGGGGAGCAGTACTTC
CDR3: CASSLSTGLGEQYF